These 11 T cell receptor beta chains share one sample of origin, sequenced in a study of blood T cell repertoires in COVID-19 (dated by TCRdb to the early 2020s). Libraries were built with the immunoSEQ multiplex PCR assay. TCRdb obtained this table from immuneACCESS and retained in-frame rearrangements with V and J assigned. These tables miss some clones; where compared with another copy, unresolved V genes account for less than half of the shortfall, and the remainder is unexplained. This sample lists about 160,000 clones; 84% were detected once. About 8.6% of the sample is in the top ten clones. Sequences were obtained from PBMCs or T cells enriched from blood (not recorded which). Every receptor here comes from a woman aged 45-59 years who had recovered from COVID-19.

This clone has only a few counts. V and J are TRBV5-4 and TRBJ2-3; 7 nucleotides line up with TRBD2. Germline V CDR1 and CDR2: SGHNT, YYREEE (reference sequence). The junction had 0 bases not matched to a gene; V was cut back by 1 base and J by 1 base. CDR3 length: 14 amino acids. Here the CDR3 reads CASSLTSGTDTQYF. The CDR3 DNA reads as TGTGCCAGCAGCTTGACTAGCGGCACAGATACGCAGTATTTT.

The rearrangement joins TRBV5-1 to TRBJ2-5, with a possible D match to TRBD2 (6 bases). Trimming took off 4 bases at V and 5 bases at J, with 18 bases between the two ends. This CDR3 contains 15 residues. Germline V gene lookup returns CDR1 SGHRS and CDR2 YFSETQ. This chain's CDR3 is CASSPGLYLDETQYF. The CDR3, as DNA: TGCGCCAGCAGCCCGGGACTGTATCTCGACGAGACCCAGTACTTC.

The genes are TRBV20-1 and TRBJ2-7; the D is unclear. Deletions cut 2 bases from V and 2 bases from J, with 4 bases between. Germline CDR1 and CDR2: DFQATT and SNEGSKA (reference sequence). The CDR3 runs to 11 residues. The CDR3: CSARPAYEQYF. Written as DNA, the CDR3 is TGCAGTGCTAGACCCGCCTACGAGCAGTACTTC.

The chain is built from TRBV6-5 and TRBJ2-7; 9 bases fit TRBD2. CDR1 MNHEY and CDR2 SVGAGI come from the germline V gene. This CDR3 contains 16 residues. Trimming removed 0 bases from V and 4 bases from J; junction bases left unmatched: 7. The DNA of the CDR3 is TGTGCCAGCAGTTACTCTGGCGGGAGGGCTATATACGAGCAGTACTTC. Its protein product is CASSYSGGRAIYEQYF.

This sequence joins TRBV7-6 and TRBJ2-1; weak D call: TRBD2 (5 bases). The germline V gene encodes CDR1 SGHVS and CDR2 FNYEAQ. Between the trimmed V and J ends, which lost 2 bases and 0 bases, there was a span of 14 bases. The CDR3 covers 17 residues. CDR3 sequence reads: CASSLSPAGSSYNEQFF. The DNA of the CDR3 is TGTGCCAGCAGCTTATCCCCCGCGGGTAGCTCCTACAATGAGCAGTTCTTC.

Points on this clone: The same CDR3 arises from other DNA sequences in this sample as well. The CDR3 nucleotides are TGTGCCAGCAGCTTGCCAGACAGGACGAACACCGGGGAGCTGTTTTTT. Translating it yields CASSLPDRTNTGELFF. This chain uses TRBV5-4 with TRBJ2-2; TRBD1 might be the D (6 bases). Germline CDR1 and CDR2: SGHNT and YYREEE (reference sequence). V was cut by 1 base and J by 0 bases, with 10 bases left in between. The CDR3 contains 16 residues.

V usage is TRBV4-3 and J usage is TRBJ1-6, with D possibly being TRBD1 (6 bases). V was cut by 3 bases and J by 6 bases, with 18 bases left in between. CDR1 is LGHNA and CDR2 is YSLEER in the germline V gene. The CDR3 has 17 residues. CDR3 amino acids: CASSQDGNRARNSPLHF. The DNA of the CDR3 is TGCGCCAGCAGCCAGGATGGTAACAGGGCTCGTAATTCACCCCTCCACTTT.

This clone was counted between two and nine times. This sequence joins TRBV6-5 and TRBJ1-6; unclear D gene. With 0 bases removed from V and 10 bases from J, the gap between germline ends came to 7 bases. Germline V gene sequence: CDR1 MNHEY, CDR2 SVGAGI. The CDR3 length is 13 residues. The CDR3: CASSYSRGSPLHF. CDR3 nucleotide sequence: TGTGCCAGCAGTTACTCCAGAGGATCACCCCTCCACTTT.

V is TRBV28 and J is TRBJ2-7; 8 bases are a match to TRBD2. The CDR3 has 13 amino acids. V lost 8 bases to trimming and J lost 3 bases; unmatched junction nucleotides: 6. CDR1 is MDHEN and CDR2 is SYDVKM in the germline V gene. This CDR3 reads CASRTSPHYEQYF. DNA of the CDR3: TGTGCCAGCCGGACTAGCCCTCACTACGAGCAGTACTTC. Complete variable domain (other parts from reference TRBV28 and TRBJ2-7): DVKVTQSSRYLVKRTGEKVFLECVQDMDHENMFWYRQDPGLGLRLIYFSYDVKMKEKGDIPEGYSVSREKKERFSLILESASTNQTSMYLCASRTSPHYEQYFGPGTRLTVT.

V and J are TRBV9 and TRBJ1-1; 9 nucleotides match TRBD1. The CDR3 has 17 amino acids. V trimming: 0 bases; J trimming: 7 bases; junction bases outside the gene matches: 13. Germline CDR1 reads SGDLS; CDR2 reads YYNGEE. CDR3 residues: CASSVGFDRGALSEAFF. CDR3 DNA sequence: TGTGCCAGCAGCGTAGGGTTCGACAGGGGGGCGCTGAGTGAAGCTTTCTTT.

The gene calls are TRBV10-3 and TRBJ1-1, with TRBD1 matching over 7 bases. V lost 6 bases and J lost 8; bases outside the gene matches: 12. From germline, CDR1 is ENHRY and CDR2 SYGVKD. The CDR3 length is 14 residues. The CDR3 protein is CAISAGGGPGEAFF. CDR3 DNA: TGTGCCATCAGCGCAGGGGGTGGCCCCGGAGAAGCTTTCTTT.